This TCR beta chain was identified in a study of blood T cells in healthy people across ages. With a J-beta primer mix and a sample-barcoded 5' primer, a second PCR ran about 7 to 12 cycles. In TCRdb, the 5' RACE reads were re-called with MiXCR into one record per CDR3 protein. The sample holds a few hundred thousand distinct CDR3 sequences; more than 45% are singletons and the top ten take 45% to 60%. Per the germline V gene, CDR1 is DFQATT and CDR2 is SNEGSKA (reference sequence). V was pared by 6 bases and J by 8 bases, with 17 bases between. CDR3 length: 13 amino acids. The receptor's source is a man in his 60s in good health. The sample was blood. The rearrangement uses TRBV20-1 and TRBJ2-1; maybe TRBD2 (5 bases). DNA of the CDR3: TGCAGTGCCGGTCTAGCTTCGCGGGATGAGCAGTTCTTC. As protein: CSAGLASRDEQFF.